Each of the 22 T cell receptor beta chains below was sequenced from the same sample in a study of chemoradiotherapy in HPV16-positive cancers. Profiling relied on immunoSEQ multiplex PCR, and the TCRdb table lists in-frame clones only, not all of them. The sample records thousands of clones, just over 75% being singletons. The specimen was taken from a patient who underwent chemoradiotherapy. All receptors derive from a human donor with HPV-associated anogenital cancer.

The V gene is TRBV19, the J gene TRBJ2-3; weak D call: TRBD1 (5 bases). The CDR3 runs to 15 residues. Germline CDR1 and CDR2: LNHDA and SQIVND (reference sequence). Trimming cost V 3 bases and J 0 bases, with 10 bases left between them. CDR3 coding DNA: TGTGCCAGTAGTATGGGGCTGAAAAGCACAGATACGCAGTATTTT. Translating it yields CASSMGLKSTDTQYF. Full variable domain (missing parts from reference TRBV19 and TRBJ2-3): DGGITQSPKYLFRKEGQNVTLSCEQNLNHDAMYWYRQDPGQGLRLIYYSQIVNDFQKGDIAEGYSVSREKKESFPLTVTSAQKNPTAFYLCASSMGLKSTDTQYFGPGTRLTVL.

V and J are TRBV14 and TRBJ2-5; D gene uncertain. The germline gives CDR1 SGHDN, CDR2 FVKESK. Trimming stripped 1 base from V and 6 bases from J, with 3 bases between. The CDR3 spans 11 residues. This CDR3 is CASSQAQTQYF. The CDR3 nucleotides read TGTGCCAGCAGCCAAGCCCAGACCCAGTACTTC. The full variable domain, completed using reference TRBV14 and TRBJ2-5, is EAGVTQFPSHSVIEKGQTVTLRCDPISGHDNLYWYRRVMGKEIKFLLHFVKESKQDESGMPNNRFLAERTGGTYSTLKVQPAELEDSGVYFCASSQAQTQYFGPGTRLLVL.

The chain uses TRBV6-4 and TRBJ1-1, with a possible D match to TRBD1 (6 bases). This CDR3 region has 15 residues. Trimming removed 0 bases from V and 5 bases from J, with 13 bases in between. Germline CDR1 and CDR2: MRHNA and SNTAGT. CDR3 protein: CASSDSTVGGTEAFF. The CDR3, as DNA: TGTGCCAGCAGTGACTCTACCGTAGGGGGGACTGAAGCTTTCTTT.

This chain joins TRBV7-2 and TRBJ2-1; 8 bases fit TRBD2. There are 16 residues in the CDR3. The germline CDR1 and CDR2 sequences are SGHTA and FQGNSA. The ends lost 3 bases at V and 9 bases at J; junction bases unmatched: 13. The CDR3 region is CASSFGSRGGGIEQFF. CDR3 DNA sequence: TGTGCCAGCAGCTTCGGTTCACGGGGGGGAGGAATTGAGCAGTTCTTC.

By frequency in the sample, this clone is large. This chain joins TRBV9 and TRBJ1-2; the D gene is possibly TRBD1 (5 bases). The CDR3 consists of 17 residues. V dropped 0 bases and J dropped 6 bases, with 21 bases sitting between them. Germline V gene sequence: CDR1 SGDLS, CDR2 YYNGEE. The CDR3 DNA follows: TGTGCCAGCAGCGTAGGGGCAACAGGCAAGTCACCCGATGGCTACACCTTC. It specifies CASSVGATGKSPDGYTF.

This sequence joins TRBV7-8 and TRBJ2-5, with D perhaps matching TRBD2 (5 bases). The CDR3 is 10 amino acids. Trimming pared 10 bases from V and 5 bases from J, leaving 8 bases between. CDR1 is SGHVS, CDR2 FQNEAQ, per germline. Written as DNA, the CDR3 is TGTGCCACTAGCCACGAGACCCAGTACTTC. Protein: CATSHETQYF.

V and J are TRBV7-4 and TRBJ2-3; 8 bases map to TRBD2. The V gene's germline CDR1 is SGHVT and CDR2 SQSDAQ. This CDR3 is built from 18 residues. Trimming cost V 5 bases and J 2 bases; bases outside gene matches: 15. The CDR3 DNA sequence: TGTGCCAGCAGCCCCGGGGGCGGGGGGCCGACATCCACAGATACGCAGTATTTT. It specifies CASSPGGGGPTSTDTQYF.

J is TRBJ2-3 and V is TRBV5-1, with no clear D. Germline V gene data show CDR1 as SGHRS and CDR2 as YFSETQ. The CDR3 runs 13 residues. V was pared by 1 base and J by 6 bases, with 9 bases between. The CDR3 loop reads CASSLRVGDTQYF. The DNA for the CDR3 is TGCGCCAGCAGCTTGAGGGTGGGGGATACGCAGTATTTT. The full variable domain, rest sourced from reference TRBV5-1 and TRBJ2-3, is KAGVTQTPRYLIKTRGQQVTLSCSPISGHRSVSWYQQTPGQGLQFLFEYFSETQRNKGNFPGRFSGRQFSNSRSEMNVSTLELGDSALYLCASSLRVGDTQYFGPGTRLTVL.

The rearrangement uses TRBV19 and TRBJ2-2; D uncertain. In germline, CDR1 is LNHDA, CDR2 SQIVND (reference sequence). Trimming removed 4 bases from V and 3 bases from J, with 15 bases in between. The CDR3 runs to 16 residues. This CDR3 reads CASSRRGVSDTGELFF. CDR3 sequence (DNA): TGTGCCAGTAGTAGGAGAGGAGTTTCAGACACCGGGGAGCTGTTTTTT.

This chain uses TRBV6-8 with TRBJ2-7; 7 positions match TRBD2. Germline values: CDR1 MNHGY, CDR2 SAAAGT. V trimming: 2 bases; J trimming: 0 bases; junction bases outside the gene matches: 4. The CDR3 spans 15 residues. CDR3 bases: TGTGCCAGCAGTTACCCCCCGGGAGGCTCCTACGAGCAGTACTTC. It is translated as CASSYPPGGSYEQYF.

The J gene is TRBJ2-7, the V gene TRBV5-5, with a possible D match to TRBD1 (6 bases). Trimming pared 4 bases from V and 6 bases from J, leaving 17 bases between. CDR1 is SGHKS and CDR2 is YYEKEE in the germline V gene (reference sequence). The CDR3 runs to 14 residues. CDR3 nucleotides: TGTGCCAGCAGCCCTGGGACAAGATCGGGCGAGCAGTACTTC. It is translated as CASSPGTRSGEQYF. The full variable domain, in which reference TRBV5-5 and TRBJ2-7 provide the parts outside the CDR3, is DAGVTQSPTHLIKTRGQQVTLRCSPISGHKSVSWYQQVLGQGPQFIFQYYEKEERGRGNFPDRFSARQFPNYSSELNVNALLLGDSALYLCASSPGTRSGEQYFGPGTRLTVT.

This rearrangement joins TRBV5-4 to TRBJ1-4; no clear D. The CDR3 covers 14 residues. Deletions cut 0 bases from V and 3 bases from J, with 6 bases between. The germline V gene has CDR1 SGHNT and CDR2 YYREEE (reference sequence). The CDR3 region has the DNA TGTGCCAGCAGCTTGGACAGCTCTAATGAAAAACTGTTTTTT. This translates into CASSLDSSNEKLFF.

The rearrangement uses TRBV2 and TRBJ1-4; 7 bases align to TRBD1. Unmatched junction bases numbered 8, after V lost 11 bases and J lost 5 bases. CDR3 length equals 13 residues. Germline V CDR1 and CDR2: SNHLY, FYNNEI. The DNA for the CDR3 is TGTGCCGCCAGGGGGGTATTGAATGAAAAACTGTTTTTT. It codes for CAARGVLNEKLFF. Looking up the rest from reference TRBV2 and TRBJ1-4 gives the full variable domain: EPEVTQTPSHQVTQMGQEVILRCVPISNHLYFYWYRQILGQKVEFLVSFYNNEISEKSEIFDDQFSVERPDGSNFTLKIRSTKLEDSAMYFCAARGVLNEKLFFGSGTQLSVL.

This chain uses TRBV2 with TRBJ1-3, with D unresolved. V lost 3 bases and J lost 2, with 11 bases in between. The CDR3 runs 15 residues. Germline V lookup: CDR1 SNHLY, CDR2 FYNNEI. The DNA for the CDR3 is TGTGCCAGCAGTGAGAACACCTACGCTGGAAACACCATATATTTT. The encoded protein is CASSENTYAGNTIYF.

The rearrangement links TRBV5-1 to TRBJ2-2; D uncertain. Trimming left V 4 bases short and J 0 bases short, with 13 bases between. CDR1 SGHRS and CDR2 YFSETQ come from the germline V gene. The CDR3 runs to 16 residues. As DNA, the CDR3 is TGCGCCAGCAGCCTACAACCGGGCTCGAACACCGGGGAGCTGTTTTTT. Amino acids: CASSLQPGSNTGELFF.

The chain is built from TRBV30 and TRBJ2-3; a possible D gene is TRBD1 (6 bases). This CDR3 comprises 12 residues. The V gene's germline CDR1 is GTSNPN and CDR2 SVGIG (reference sequence). Trimming removed 2 bases at V and 4 bases at J, with 7 bases between. This CDR3 is CAWSHRADTQYF. Written as DNA, the CDR3 is TGTGCCTGGAGTCACAGGGCAGATACGCAGTATTTT. Supplemented by reference TRBV30 and TRBJ2-3, the full variable domain reads SQTIHQWPATLVQPVGSPLSLECTVEGTSNPNLYWYRQAAGRGLQLLFYSVGIGQISSEVPQNLSASRPQDRQFILSSKKLLLSDSGFYLCAWSHRADTQYFGPGTRLTVL.

V usage is TRBV7-2 and J usage is TRBJ1-5, with D possibly matching TRBD1 (5 bases). The germline V and J ends were trimmed by 3 bases and 6 bases, with 12 bases remaining between them. There are 14 residues in the CDR3. Germline V lookup: CDR1 SGHTA, CDR2 FQGNSA. The CDR3: CASSFGQGSQPQHF. The CDR3 bases are TGTGCCAGCAGCTTTGGTCAGGGTAGTCAGCCCCAGCATTTT.

The chain carries TRBV6-1 and TRBJ1-5; 7 bases line up with TRBD1. The CDR3 has 15 amino acids. In germline, CDR1 is MNHNS, CDR2 SASEGT. V shed 7 bases and J 0 bases; nucleotides not matched to a gene: 6. The CDR3 sequence: CASMVTGDSNQPQHF. For the CDR3, the DNA is TGTGCCAGCATGGTAACAGGGGATAGCAATCAGCCCCAGCATTTT.

The V call is TRBV19, the J call TRBJ2-1, with 11 bases matching TRBD2. The germline V gene has CDR1 LNHDA and CDR2 SQIVND (reference sequence). Trimming removed 5 bases from V and 5 bases from J; junction bases left unmatched: 8. The CDR3 runs 16 residues. CDR3 nucleotides: TGTGCCAGTAGTGAGCAACTAGCGGGAGTTGACAATGAGCAGTTCTTC. It yields the protein CASSEQLAGVDNEQFF.

This chain connects TRBV19 to TRBJ2-7, with D possibly TRBD2 on 5 matching bases. Germline V gene lookup returns CDR1 LNHDA and CDR2 SQIVND (reference sequence). This CDR3 is 15 amino acids long. V dropped 1 base and J dropped 6 bases, with 16 bases sitting between them. Here the CDR3 DNA reads TGTGCCAGTAGTATAGTGCCACAGCCGCTAGCCGAGCAGTACTTC. Amino acid sequence: CASSIVPQPLAEQYF.

This chain links TRBV5-6 with TRBJ2-3, with 8 bases that match TRBD2. This CDR3 is 15 amino acids long. Germline V gene lookup returns CDR1 SGHDT and CDR2 YYEEEE. The V and J ends lost 10 bases and 0 bases, in that order; junction bases with no gene match: 10. Written as DNA, the CDR3 is TGTGCCGCCACTAGGGCGGGGGGCAGCACAGATACGCAGTATTTT. This sequence encodes CAATRAGGSTDTQYF.

The rearrangement uses TRBV5-4 and TRBJ1-1; D perhaps matches TRBD1 (6 bases). Trimming shortened V by 0 bases and J by 10 bases, and 13 bases separated the two germline ends. This CDR3 has 13 amino acids. CDR1 is SGHNT, CDR2 YYREEE, per germline (reference sequence). The CDR3 is CASSLGGPYAAFF. CDR3 sequence (DNA): TGTGCCAGCAGCTTGGGGGGGCCTTATGCAGCTTTCTTT.